This TCR beta chain came from a study of cytomegalovirus exposure and HLA in healthy donors. Germline-derived CDR1 and CDR2 are LNHDA and SQIVND (reference sequence). The V segment lost 9 bases and the J segment 4 bases; nucleotides outside the gene matches: 3. The CDR3 runs 12 residues. 60 Vbeta and 13 Jbeta primers were used in PCR. Assay: immunoSEQ multiplex PCR; the TCRdb copy retains only in-frame clones and omits some. The sample lists approximately 38,000 clones; about 80% were seen once. The TCR sequence derives from a woman aged 18-29 years in good health and CMV-seropositive. Sequenced sample: PBMCs. The chain uses TRBV19 and TRBJ1-2; the match to TRBD1 covers 9 bases. DNA for the CDR3: TGTGCCAGGGACAGGGGACGCTATGGCTACACCTTC. Translated, it gives CARDRGRYGYTF.